This TCR beta chain originates from a study of early T cells in non-severe SARS-CoV-2 infection. MiXCR, applied by TCRdb to the 5' RACE reads, yields one record per CDR3 protein. The sample lists 30,000 to 40,000 distinct CDR3 sequences, about 8.2% occurring once. The V gene lost 4 bases and the J gene lost 3 bases, with 18 bases spanning the gap. The CDR3 is made up of 15 amino acids. Per germline, CDR1 SQVTM and CDR2 ANQGSEA. This clonotype came up many times. The sequence was obtained from an adult who was a healthcare worker with PCR-confirmed SARS-CoV-2 infection or an uninfected control (not recorded which). Specimen: whole blood. The chain couples TRBV29-1 to TRBJ1-2, with D perhaps matching TRBD1 (6 bases). CDR3: CSVGAFRGADYGYTF. The CDR3, as DNA: TGCAGCGTTGGGGCTTTCAGGGGAGCGGACTATGGCTACACCTTC. Filled out from reference TRBV29-1 and TRBJ1-2, the complete variable domain reads SAVISQKPSRDICQRGTSLTIQCQVDSQVTMMFWYRQQPGQSLTLIATANQGSEATYESGFVIDKFPISRPNLTFSTLTVSNMSPEDSSIYLCSVGAFRGADYGYTFGSGTRLTVV.